The 15 T cell receptor beta chains below were found in one sample sequenced in a study of STAT5B mutations in CD4+ large granular lymphocyte leukemia (dated by TCRdb to 2022 to 2024). Receptor libraries were prepared by the immunoSEQ multiplex PCR assay. The clones in this table, taken by TCRdb from immuneACCESS, are in-frame only. Not every clone is retained; where verified, under half of the shortfall comes from an unresolved V gene, and the cause of the rest is unknown. The sample table records tens of thousands of clones; about four fifths of these occur just once. In total, the top ten clones hold around 0.57% of the sample. The sample taken for sequencing was CD4+ T cells from blood buffy coats. Receptor source: a human donor in good health.

This chain joins TRBV4-2 and TRBJ2-3, with D possibly TRBD1 on 8 matching bases. Germline V lookup: CDR1 LGHNA, CDR2 YNFKEQ. The V and J ends lost 0 bases and 3 bases respectively, with 13 bases between them. The CDR3 is 16 residues long. The CDR3 protein is CASSQDYRGGTDTQYF. The CDR3 DNA follows: TGTGCCAGCAGCCAAGACTACAGGGGGGGGACAGATACGCAGTATTTT.

The chain recombines TRBV7-9 with TRBJ2-1; D is possibly TRBD1 or TRBD2 (6 bases each). V lost 2 bases and J lost 4, with 12 bases in between. The CDR3 loop spans 15 amino acids. Germline loops: CDR1 SEHNR, CDR2 FQNEAQ (reference sequence). The CDR3 loop is CASSLRGANYNEQFF. The CDR3, as DNA: TGTGCCAGCAGCTTAAGGGGGGCAAATTACAATGAGCAGTTCTTC.

The chain uses TRBV5-6 and TRBJ1-4; D unclear. The V gene's germline CDR1 is SGHDT and CDR2 YYEEEE. The CDR3 totals 13 residues. The ends were cut back, 5 bases at V and 9 bases at J, with 14 bases in the middle. The CDR3 region is CASRSEGVKKLFF. The DNA for the CDR3 is TGTGCCAGCAGGAGTGAGGGAGTTAAAAAACTGTTTTTT.

This chain uses TRBV19 with TRBJ2-5, with 9 bases fitting TRBD1. The CDR3 sequence is 14 residues long. Germline V CDR1 and CDR2: LNHDA, SQIVND (reference sequence). With V trimmed by 8 bases and J by 4 bases, 8 bases remained unmatched. CDR3 sequence reads: CASSPTGGSETQYF. DNA for the CDR3: TGTGCCAGTTCTCCGACAGGGGGATCAGAGACCCAGTACTTC.

The chain carries TRBV19 and TRBJ2-5; 8 bases line up with TRBD2. The junction had 3 bases not matched to a gene; V was cut back by 1 base and J by 5 bases. The germline gives CDR1 LNHDA, CDR2 SQIVND (reference sequence). This CDR3 region has 14 residues. The CDR3 sequence is CASSIATGGETQYF. The CDR3 DNA sequence: TGTGCCAGTAGTATAGCTACGGGAGGGGAGACCCAGTACTTC. The full variable domain, in which reference TRBV19 and TRBJ2-5 provide the parts outside the CDR3, is DGGITQSPKYLFRKEGQNVTLSCEQNLNHDAMYWYRQDPGQGLRLIYYSQIVNDFQKGDIAEGYSVSREKKESFPLTVTSAQKNPTAFYLCASSIATGGETQYFGPGTRLLVL.

The rearrangement links TRBV6-5 to TRBJ1-2, with D tentatively TRBD1 (5 bases). Trimming took off 0 bases at V and 2 bases at J, with 13 bases between the two ends. CDR3 length: 16 residues. In germline, CDR1 is MNHEY, CDR2 SVGAGI. This CDR3 reads CASSYSSSRGNYGYTF. CDR3 in DNA: TGTGCCAGCAGTTACTCGAGTTCACGGGGGAACTATGGCTACACCTTC.

V and J are TRBV10-2 and TRBJ2-3, with 7 bases identical to TRBD2. Trimming took 6 bases from V and 4 from J; bases not matched to a gene: 19. The CDR3 contains 18 residues. CDR1 WSHSY and CDR2 SAAADI come from the germline V gene. CDR3 nucleotide sequence: TGCGCCAGCAGACCCTGGACTAGTGCGGGAGCCAGGGCAGATACGCAGTATTTT. It codes for CASRPWTSAGARADTQYF.

The chain carries TRBV5-1 and TRBJ1-1; D is undetermined. V shed 2 bases and J shed 2 bases, with 13 bases lying between them. The length of the CDR3 is 15 residues. Germline V gene data show CDR1 as SGHRS and CDR2 as YFSETQ. CDR3: CASSFIGGDNTEAFF. CDR3 nucleotides: TGCGCCAGCAGCTTTATCGGAGGCGATAACACTGAAGCTTTCTTT.

This clone was detected only once. This rearrangement joins TRBV25-1 to TRBJ2-2, with TRBD2 as a possible D gene (7 bases). V was cut by 3 bases and J by 4 bases, with 21 bases left in between. CDR3 length: 18 amino acids. CDR1 and CDR2 from the germline V gene are MGHDK and SYGVNS. As DNA, the CDR3 is TGTGCCAGCAGTGATCCCCAGGGGAGGGGATCGAGCACCGGGGAGCTGTTTTTT. Translating gives CASSDPQGRGSSTGELFF.

The chain uses TRBV7-3 and TRBJ2-7; 7 bases agree with TRBD2. This CDR3 has 14 residues. CDR1 SGHTA and CDR2 FQGTGA come from the germline V gene. V shed 9 bases and J 3 bases; nucleotides not matched to a gene: 11. The CDR3 region has the DNA TGTGCCAGGGGGGTGGCTAGCGGATGCTACGAGCAGTACTTC. Its translation is CARGVASGCYEQYF.

The chain couples TRBV29-1 to TRBJ1-1; D call uncertain. This CDR3 is 12 amino acids long. Deletions cut 7 bases from V and 3 bases from J, with 12 bases between. Germline CDR1 reads SQVTM; CDR2 reads ANQGSEA. The CDR3 coding sequence is TGCAGCGCCGGGAGGGAGTACACTGAAGCTTTCTTT. The encoded protein is CSAGREYTEAFF.

CDR3 in amino acids: CARTGRFYEQYF. In DNA, the CDR3 is TGTGCCAGAACAGGGAGGTTCTACGAGCAGTACTTC. The chain carries TRBV6-1 and TRBJ2-7; either TRBD1 or TRBD2 may fit D (6 bases each). Germline CDR1 is MNHNS and CDR2 is SASEGT. Trimming removed 9 bases from V and 3 bases from J, with 12 bases in between. The CDR3 runs 12 residues.

The V gene is TRBV9, the J gene TRBJ1-4, with 8 bases matching TRBD1. V dropped 0 bases and J dropped 8; count of bases not matched to a gene: 6. The CDR3 runs to 15 residues. Germline V gene lookup returns CDR1 SGDLS and CDR2 YYNGEE. CDR3 sequence reads: CASSVAGQGGEKLFF. The CDR3 nucleotides read TGTGCCAGCAGCGTAGCCGGACAGGGTGGGGAAAAACTGTTTTTT.

This clone was counted only a few times. V and J are TRBV25-1 and TRBJ1-2; the D gene is possibly TRBD1 (6 bases). This CDR3 has 11 residues. The germline gives CDR1 MGHDK, CDR2 SYGVNS. V gave up 5 bases and J gave up 8 bases, with 9 bases separating them. The CDR3 here is CASSTGFGYTF. CDR3 nucleotide sequence: TGTGCCAGCAGTACAGGGTTCGGCTACACCTTC.

This clone was observed a single time. The chain couples TRBV6-5 to TRBJ2-7; possible D gene TRBD1, 6 bases. The CDR3 consists of 13 residues. Germline CDR1 MNHEY, CDR2 SVGAGI. The germline V and J ends were trimmed by 7 bases and 4 bases, with 14 bases remaining between them. CDR3 DNA: TGTGCCAGCAAGAATGGGGGCCTATACGAGCAGTACTTC. Its protein is CASKNGGLYEQYF.